Each of the 3 T cell receptor beta chains below was sequenced from the same sample in a study of low-dose radiotherapy and immunotherapy resistance in tumors. Time point reported: after trial treatment. Treatment defined: LDRT plus nivolumab, ipilimumab, low-dose cyclophosphamide and aspirin (RACIN trial). TRAV- and TRBV-specific primers, spanning alpha and beta chains, primed first-strand cDNA. Using a constant-region primer together with a V-primer adapter, TCRs were subjected to roughly 18 PCR cycles of amplification. TCRdb used MiXCR to reprocess the reads, holding one entry per CDR3 protein. The table includes about 39,000 distinct CDR3 sequences, roughly 20% detected once. The source material was PBMCs, sampled after low-dose radiotherapy plus immunotherapy. The receptor set was obtained from a female donor with ovarian cancer.

Many counts were recorded for this clonotype. This chain uses TRBV18 with TRBJ1-5, with 7 nucleotides matching TRBD1. The length of the CDR3 is 16 residues. Germline values: CDR1 KGHSH, CDR2 LQKENI. The trim removed 4 bases at V and 2 bases at J, leaving 8 bases unmatched. The CDR3 nucleotides are TGTGCCAGCTCACGCGAGACAGGGTTGGGCAATCAGCCCCAGCATTTT. The encoded protein is CASSRETGLGNQPQHF.

This clonotype turned up a few times. This chain joins TRBV7-3 and TRBJ1-5; no clear D gene. The CDR3 is 16 amino acids. V lost 4 bases and J lost 4, with 17 bases in between. Germline CDR1 is SGHTA and CDR2 is FQGTGA. The CDR3, as DNA: TGTGCCAGCAGCTGCCCACAAAGTAGGGTTAATCAGCCCCAGCATTTT. Translation gives CASSCPQSRVNQPQHF.

The sample holds many counts of this clonotype. The CDR3 nucleotides read TGTGCCAGCAGCTTAGCGGGTTCGACGGGAGAAATAATCTACGAGCAGTACTTC. Amino acids: CASSLAGSTGEIIYEQYF. The V and J genes are TRBV7-2 and TRBJ2-7; the D gene is possibly TRBD2 (6 bases). Trimming shortened V by 0 bases and J by 3 bases, and 21 bases separated the two germline ends. Per the germline V gene, CDR1 is SGHTA and CDR2 is FQGNSA. This CDR3 is built from 18 residues.